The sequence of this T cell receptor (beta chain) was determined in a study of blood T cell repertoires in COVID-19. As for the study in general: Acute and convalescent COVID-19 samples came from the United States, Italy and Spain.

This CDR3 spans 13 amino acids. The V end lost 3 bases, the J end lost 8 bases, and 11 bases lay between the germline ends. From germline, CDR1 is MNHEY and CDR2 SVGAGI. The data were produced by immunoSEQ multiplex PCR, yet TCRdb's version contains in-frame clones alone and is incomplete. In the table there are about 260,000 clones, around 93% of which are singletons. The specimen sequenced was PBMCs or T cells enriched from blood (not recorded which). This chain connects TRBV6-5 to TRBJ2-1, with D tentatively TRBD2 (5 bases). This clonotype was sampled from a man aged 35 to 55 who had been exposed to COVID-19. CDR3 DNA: TGTGCCAGCAGTTATCCGGGAAGGGATGAGCAGTTCTTC. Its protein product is CASSYPGRDEQFF.